This T cell receptor beta chain was identified in a study of cytomegalovirus exposure and HLA in healthy donors. General study results and limits: According to a later analysis, donors in an Asian-associated ancestry cluster reportedly had fewer N-insertions than the roughly 660-donor mean. By a later analysis, the bulk of CMV-associated TCR beta chains appeared HLA-restricted.

Germline lookup yields CDR1 SEHNR and CDR2 FQNEAQ (reference sequence). V was trimmed by 2 bases and J by 1 base, leaving 6 bases between them. The CDR3 is 14 amino acids. In the PCR, 60 Vbeta and 13 Jbeta primers were used. Here immunoSEQ multiplex PCR was the method, and the copy in TCRdb shows in-frame clones only, minus some. The sample has 150,000 to 170,000 clones; approximately 80% are singletons. Note on this clone: Its cognate antigen is unknown.

The chain employs TRBV7-9 and TRBJ1-5, with no clear D. The sample comprised PBMCs. The TCR comes from a woman in her thirties or forties in good health and CMV-seropositive. CDR3 region: CASSLTGSNQPQHF. CDR3 bases: TGTGCCAGCAGCTTAACCGGGAGCAATCAGCCCCAGCATTTT.